The sample holds many counts of the clone carrying this T cell receptor (beta chain). The CDR3 extends over 14 amino acids. Germline V gene data show CDR1 as SGHAT and CDR2 as FQNNGV. Germline trimming cut 4 bases from V and 9 bases from J; bases unmatched to any gene: 9. The data were taken from a study of T-cell reconstitution after alpha-beta-depleted transplantation in children. The TCRbeta library was prepared with unique molecular identifiers. TCRdb passed the PCR reads through MiXCR, listing each CDR3 protein once. The table lists nearly 550,000 distinct CDR3 sequences, around 20% of them singletons.

Sequencing was performed on PBMCs from the stem cell graft donor, taken from the stem cell graft. This clonotype was obtained from a human donor who donated a stem cell graft to a child with acute lymphoblastic leukemia. This rearrangement joins TRBV11-2 to TRBJ2-1; TRBD2 agrees at 7 bases. CDR3 loop: CASSSSGPGSEQFF. The CDR3 coding sequence is TGTGCCAGCAGCTCTAGCGGACCGGGTTCTGAGCAGTTCTTC.